The clone carrying this TCR beta chain was counted a single time. Its antigen is as yet unknown. The data stem from a study of Tregs in tolerant kidney transplant recipients. There are 15 residues in the CDR3. The germline gives CDR1 SGHTA, CDR2 FQGNSA. V lost 5 bases and J lost 0, with 11 bases in between. Study outcomes and limitations: Activated donor B cell expansion appeared to reveal the most relevant donor-specific TCRbeta repertoire. Some patients' samples used different primers over time, so nucleotide sequences weren't comparable. Tolerant patients' donor-specific Tregs expanded beyond overall Tregs, suggesting antigen-driven growth.

Here immunoSEQ multiplex PCR was the method, and the copy in TCRdb shows in-frame clones only, minus some. Among 95,000 to 120,000 clones, around 87% were seen once, and the ten largest hold just under 0.35%. The genes are TRBV7-2 and TRBJ2-1; D is unresolved. The input for sequencing was CD4+ T cells from blood, taken before the transplant. The TCR sequence derives from a human donor who received a combined kidney and bone marrow transplant. The CDR3 DNA sequence: TGTGCCAGCAGCCCTTTGCGGAGCTCCTACAATGAGCAGTTCTTC. Translated, it gives CASSPLRSSYNEQFF.